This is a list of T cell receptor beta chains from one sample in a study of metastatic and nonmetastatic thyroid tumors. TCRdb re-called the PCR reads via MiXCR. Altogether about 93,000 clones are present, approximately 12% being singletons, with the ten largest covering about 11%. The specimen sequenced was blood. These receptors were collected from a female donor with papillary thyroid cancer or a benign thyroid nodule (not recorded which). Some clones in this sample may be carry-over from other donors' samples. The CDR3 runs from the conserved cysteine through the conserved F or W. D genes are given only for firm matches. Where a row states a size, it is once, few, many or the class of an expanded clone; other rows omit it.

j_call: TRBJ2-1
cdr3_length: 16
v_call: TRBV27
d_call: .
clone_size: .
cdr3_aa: CASSPRQVKACNEQFF
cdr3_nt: TGTGCCAGCAGTCCCAGACAGGTTAAGGCGTGTAATGAGCAGTTCTTC

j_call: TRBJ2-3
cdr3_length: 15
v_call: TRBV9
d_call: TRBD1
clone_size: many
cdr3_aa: CASSVQDRDWDTQYF
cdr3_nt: TGTGCCAGCAGCGTACAGGACAGGGATTGGGATACGCAGTATTTT

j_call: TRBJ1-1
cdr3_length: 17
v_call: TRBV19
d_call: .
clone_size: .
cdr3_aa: CASSRSQGGKMNTEAFF
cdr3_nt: TGTGCCAGTAGTCGTTCGCAGGGTGGGAAGATGAACACTGAAGCTTTCTTT

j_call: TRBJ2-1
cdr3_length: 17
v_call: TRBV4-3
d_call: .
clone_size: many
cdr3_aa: CASSPAEGQRHYNEQFF
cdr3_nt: TGCGCCAGCAGCCCAGCTGAGGGGCAGCGACATTACAATGAGCAGTTCTTC

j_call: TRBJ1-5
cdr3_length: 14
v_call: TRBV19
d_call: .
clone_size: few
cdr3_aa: CASRAVGGNQPQHF
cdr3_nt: TGTGCCAGTAGAGCAGTGGGAGGCAATCAGCCCCAGCATTTT

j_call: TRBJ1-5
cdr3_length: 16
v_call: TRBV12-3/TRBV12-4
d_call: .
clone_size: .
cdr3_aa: CASSVEGLNSNQPQHF
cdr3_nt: TGTGCCAGCAGCGTGGAGGGTCTAAACAGCAATCAGCCCCAGCATTTT

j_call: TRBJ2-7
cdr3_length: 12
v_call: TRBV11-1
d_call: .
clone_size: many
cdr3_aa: CASSLVGYEQYF
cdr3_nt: TGTGCCAGCAGCTTAGTAGGTTACGAGCAGTACTTC

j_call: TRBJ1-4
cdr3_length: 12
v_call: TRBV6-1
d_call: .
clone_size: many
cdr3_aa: CASSFQGQKLFF
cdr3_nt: TGTGCCAGCAGTTTCCAGGGGCAAAAACTGTTTTTT

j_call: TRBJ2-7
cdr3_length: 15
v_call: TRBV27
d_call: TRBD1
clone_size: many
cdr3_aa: CASSFSTTGAYEQYF
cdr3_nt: TGTGCCAGCAGTTTTTCTACGACAGGGGCCTACGAGCAGTACTTC

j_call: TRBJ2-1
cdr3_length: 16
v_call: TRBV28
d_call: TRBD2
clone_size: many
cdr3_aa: CASRASLAGADNEQFF
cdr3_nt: TGTGCCAGCAGGGCTAGTCTAGCGGGAGCAGACAATGAGCAGTTCTTC

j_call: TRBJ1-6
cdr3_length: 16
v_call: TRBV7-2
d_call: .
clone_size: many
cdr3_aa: CASSQTGAGNNSPLHF
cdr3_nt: TGTGCCAGCAGCCAAACAGGAGCGGGGAATAATTCACCCCTCCACTTT

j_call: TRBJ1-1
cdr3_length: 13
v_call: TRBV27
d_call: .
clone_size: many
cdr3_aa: CASSLSANTEAFF
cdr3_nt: TGTGCCAGCAGTTTATCCGCCAATACTGAAGCTTTCTTT

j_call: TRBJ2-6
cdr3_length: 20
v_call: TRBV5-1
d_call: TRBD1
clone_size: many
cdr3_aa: CASSFPAWDRAPPGANVLTF
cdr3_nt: TGCGCCAGCAGCTTCCCCGCTTGGGACAGGGCTCCTCCCGGGGCCAACGTCCTGACTTTC

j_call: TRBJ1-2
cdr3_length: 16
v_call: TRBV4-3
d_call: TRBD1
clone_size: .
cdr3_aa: CASSQAPTGGEGGYTF
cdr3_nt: TGCGCCAGCAGCCAAGCCCCGACAGGGGGCGAGGGTGGCTACACCTTC

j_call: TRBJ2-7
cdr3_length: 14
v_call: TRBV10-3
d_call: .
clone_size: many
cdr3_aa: CAISESQGSYEQYF
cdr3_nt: TGTGCCATCAGTGAGTCGCAGGGCTCCTACGAGCAGTACTTC

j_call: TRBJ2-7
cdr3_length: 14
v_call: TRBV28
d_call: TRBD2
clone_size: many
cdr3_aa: CASSFSGSSYEQYF
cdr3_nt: TGTGCCAGCAGTTTTAGCGGGAGCTCCTACGAGCAGTACTTC

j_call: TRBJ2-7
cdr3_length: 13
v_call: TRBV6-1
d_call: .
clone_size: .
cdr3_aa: CAGPGPCSYEQYF
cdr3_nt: TGCGCCGGTCCGGGACCGTGCTCCTACGAGCAGTACTTC

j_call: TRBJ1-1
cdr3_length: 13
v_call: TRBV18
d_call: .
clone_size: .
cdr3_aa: CASRPQGNTEAFF
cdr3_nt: TGTGCCAGCCGCCCCCAGGGGAACACTGAAGCTTTCTTT

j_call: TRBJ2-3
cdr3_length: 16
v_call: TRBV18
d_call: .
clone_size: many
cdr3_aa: CASSPSPQILTDTQYF
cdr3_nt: TGTGCCAGCTCACCGAGTCCCCAAATTCTCACAGATACGCAGTATTTT

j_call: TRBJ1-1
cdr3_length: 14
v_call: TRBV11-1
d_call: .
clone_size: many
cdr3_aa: CASSWGRLNTEAFF
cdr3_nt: TGTGCCAGCAGCTGGGGTAGGTTGAACACTGAAGCTTTCTTT

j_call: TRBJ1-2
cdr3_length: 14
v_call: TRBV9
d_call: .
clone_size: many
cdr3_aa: CASSTGRRDYGYTF
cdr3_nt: TGTGCCAGCAGCACCGGACGGAGAGACTATGGCTACACCTTC

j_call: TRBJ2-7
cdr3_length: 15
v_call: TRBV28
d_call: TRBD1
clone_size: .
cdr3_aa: CASSFLAGQGSEQYF
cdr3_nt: TGTGCCAGCAGTTTCCTCGCGGGACAGGGTAGCGAGCAGTACTTC

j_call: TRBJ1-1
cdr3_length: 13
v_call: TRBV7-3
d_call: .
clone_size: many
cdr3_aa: CASSLMGGTSAFF
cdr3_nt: TGTGCCAGCAGCTTAATGGGGGGCACTTCGGCTTTCTTT

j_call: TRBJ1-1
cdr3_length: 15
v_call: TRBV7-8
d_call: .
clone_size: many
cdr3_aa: CASSTSTGGPTEAFF
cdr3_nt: TGTGCCAGCAGCACATCGACGGGGGGTCCCACTGAAGCTTTCTTT